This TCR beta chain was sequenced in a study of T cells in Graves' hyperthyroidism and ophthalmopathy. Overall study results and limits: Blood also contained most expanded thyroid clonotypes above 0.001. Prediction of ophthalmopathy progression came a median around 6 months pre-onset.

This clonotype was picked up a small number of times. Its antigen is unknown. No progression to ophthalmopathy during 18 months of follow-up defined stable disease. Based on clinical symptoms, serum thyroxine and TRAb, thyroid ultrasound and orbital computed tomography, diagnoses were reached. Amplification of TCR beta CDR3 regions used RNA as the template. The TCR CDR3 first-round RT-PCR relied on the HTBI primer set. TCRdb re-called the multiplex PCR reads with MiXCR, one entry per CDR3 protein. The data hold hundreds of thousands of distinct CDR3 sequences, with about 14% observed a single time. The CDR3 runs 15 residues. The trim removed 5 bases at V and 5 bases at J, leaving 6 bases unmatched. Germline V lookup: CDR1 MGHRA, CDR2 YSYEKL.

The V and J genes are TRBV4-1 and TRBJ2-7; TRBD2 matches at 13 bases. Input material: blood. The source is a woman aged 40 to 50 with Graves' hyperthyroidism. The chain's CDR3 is CASSSGTSGNHEQYF. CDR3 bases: TGCGCCAGCAGCTCGGGGACTAGCGGGAACCACGAGCAGTACTTC.